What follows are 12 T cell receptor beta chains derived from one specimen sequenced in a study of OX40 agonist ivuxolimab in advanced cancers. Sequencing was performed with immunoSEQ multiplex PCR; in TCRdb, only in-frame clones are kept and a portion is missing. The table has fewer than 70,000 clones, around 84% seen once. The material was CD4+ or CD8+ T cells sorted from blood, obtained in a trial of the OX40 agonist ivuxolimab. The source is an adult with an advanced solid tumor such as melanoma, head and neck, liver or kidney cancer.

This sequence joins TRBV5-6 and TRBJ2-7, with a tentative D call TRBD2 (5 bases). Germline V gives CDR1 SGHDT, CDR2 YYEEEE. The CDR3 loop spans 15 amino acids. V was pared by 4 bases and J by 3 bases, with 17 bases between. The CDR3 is CASSLVPSRDYEQYF. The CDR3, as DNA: TGTGCCAGCAGCCTGGTCCCTAGCAGAGACTACGAGCAGTACTTC.

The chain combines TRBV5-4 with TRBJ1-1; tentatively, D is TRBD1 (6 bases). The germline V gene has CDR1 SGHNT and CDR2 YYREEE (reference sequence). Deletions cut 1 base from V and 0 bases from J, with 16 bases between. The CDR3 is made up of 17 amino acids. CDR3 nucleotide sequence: TGTGCCAGCAGCTTGCGGCAGGGGATACTCATGAACACTGAAGCTTTCTTT. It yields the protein CASSLRQGILMNTEAFF.

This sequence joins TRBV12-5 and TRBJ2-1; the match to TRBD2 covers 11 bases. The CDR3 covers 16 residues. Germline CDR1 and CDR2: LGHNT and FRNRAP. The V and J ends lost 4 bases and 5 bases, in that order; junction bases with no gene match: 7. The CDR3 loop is CASGSSLAGGNNEQFF. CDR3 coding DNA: TGTGCTAGTGGTTCCTCGCTAGCGGGAGGTAACAATGAGCAGTTCTTC. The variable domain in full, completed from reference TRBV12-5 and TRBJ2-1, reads DARVTQTPRHKVTEMGQEVTMRCQPILGHNTVFWYRQTMMQGLELLAYFRNRAPLDDSGMPKDRFSAEMPDATLATLKIQPSEPRDSAVYFCASGSSLAGGNNEQFFGPGTRLTVL.

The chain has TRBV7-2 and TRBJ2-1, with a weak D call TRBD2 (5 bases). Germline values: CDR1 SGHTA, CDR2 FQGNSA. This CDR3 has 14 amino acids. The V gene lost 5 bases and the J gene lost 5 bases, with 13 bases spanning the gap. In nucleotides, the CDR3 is TGTGCCAGCAGCGTAAGCGGTCGGGACAATGAGCAGTTCTTC. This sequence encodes CASSVSGRDNEQFF.

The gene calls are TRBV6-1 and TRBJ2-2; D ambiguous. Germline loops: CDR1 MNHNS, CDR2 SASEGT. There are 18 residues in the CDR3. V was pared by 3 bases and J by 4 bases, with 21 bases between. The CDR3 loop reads CASSDYPEVRVGTGELFF. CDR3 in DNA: TGTGCCAGCAGTGACTATCCAGAAGTTCGGGTAGGCACCGGGGAGCTGTTTTTT.

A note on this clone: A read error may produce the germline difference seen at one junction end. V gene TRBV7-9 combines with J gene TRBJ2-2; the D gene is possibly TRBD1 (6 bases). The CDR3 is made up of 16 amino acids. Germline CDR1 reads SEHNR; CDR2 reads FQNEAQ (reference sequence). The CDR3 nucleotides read TGTGCCAGCAGCTTAGGCCGGGACACGAAGACCGGGGAGCTGTTTTTT. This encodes CASSLGRDTKTGELFF.

In nucleotides, the CDR3 is TGTGCCAGCAGCCAAGTTCAAGAGACCCAGTACTTC. Encoded protein: CASSQVQETQYF. The chain uses TRBV14 and TRBJ2-5; D not certain. Trimming removed 1 base at V and 2 bases at J, with 2 bases between. Looked up from germline, CDR1 is SGHDN and CDR2 is FVKESK. The CDR3 is 12 residues long.

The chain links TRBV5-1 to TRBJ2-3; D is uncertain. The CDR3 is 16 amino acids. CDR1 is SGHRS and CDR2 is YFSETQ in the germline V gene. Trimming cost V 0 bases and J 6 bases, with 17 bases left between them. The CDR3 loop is CASSLVAVSSWDTQYF. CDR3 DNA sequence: TGCGCCAGCAGCTTGGTGGCGGTGTCGAGCTGGGATACGCAGTATTTT.

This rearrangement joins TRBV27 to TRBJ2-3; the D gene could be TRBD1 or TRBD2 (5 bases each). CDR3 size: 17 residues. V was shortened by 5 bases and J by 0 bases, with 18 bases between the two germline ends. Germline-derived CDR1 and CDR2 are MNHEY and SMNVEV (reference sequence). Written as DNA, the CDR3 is TGTGCCAGCAGTCCGGGGCCCCAGTCCCCTAGCACAGATACGCAGTATTTT. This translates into CASSPGPQSPSTDTQYF.

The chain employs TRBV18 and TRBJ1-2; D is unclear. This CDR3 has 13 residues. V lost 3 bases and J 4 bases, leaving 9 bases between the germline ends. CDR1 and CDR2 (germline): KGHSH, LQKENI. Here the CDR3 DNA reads TGTGCCAGCTCACCTTACGGAAGCTATGGCTACACCTTC. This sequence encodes CASSPYGSYGYTF.

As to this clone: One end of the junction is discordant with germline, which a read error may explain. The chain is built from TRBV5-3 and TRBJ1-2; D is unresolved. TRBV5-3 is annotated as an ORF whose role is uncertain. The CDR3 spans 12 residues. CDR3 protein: CASSLGPGGYTF. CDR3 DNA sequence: TGTGCCAGCAGCTTGGGCCCCGGCGGCTACACCTTC.

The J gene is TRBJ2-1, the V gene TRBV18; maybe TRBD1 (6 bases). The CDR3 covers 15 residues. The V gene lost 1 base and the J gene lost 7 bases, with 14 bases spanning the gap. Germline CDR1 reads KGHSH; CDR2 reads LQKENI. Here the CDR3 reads CASSPQRAGENEQFF. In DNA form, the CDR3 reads TGTGCCAGCTCACCACAACGTGCAGGGGAAAATGAGCAGTTCTTC.